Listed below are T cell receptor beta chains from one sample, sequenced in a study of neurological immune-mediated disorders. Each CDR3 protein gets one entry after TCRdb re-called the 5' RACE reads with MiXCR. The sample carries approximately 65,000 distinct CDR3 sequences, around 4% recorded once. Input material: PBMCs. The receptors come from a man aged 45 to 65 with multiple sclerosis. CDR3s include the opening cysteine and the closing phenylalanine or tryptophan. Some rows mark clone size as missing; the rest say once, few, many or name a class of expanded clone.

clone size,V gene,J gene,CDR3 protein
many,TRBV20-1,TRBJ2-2,CSAARLAGGPTGELFF
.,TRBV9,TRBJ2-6,CASSVLGGSGAKVLTF
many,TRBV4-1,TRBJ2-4,CASSQDRGTKNIQYF
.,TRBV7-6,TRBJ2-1,CASSLWGSGNEQFF
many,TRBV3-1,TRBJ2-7,CASSQGVRSSYEQYF
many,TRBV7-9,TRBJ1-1,CASSPPGRNTEAFF
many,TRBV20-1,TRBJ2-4,CSARGGAGGIVRDIQYF
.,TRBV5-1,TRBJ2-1,CASSLFVLGITTRNEQFF
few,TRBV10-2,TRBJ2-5,CASRAGGAETQYF
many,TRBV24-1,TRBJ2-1,CATSDSRQGASNEQFF
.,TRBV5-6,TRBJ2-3,CASSSGPITDTQYF
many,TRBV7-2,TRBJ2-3,CASSLIGPDTQYF
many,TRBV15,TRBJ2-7,CATSRSQGGSNEQYF
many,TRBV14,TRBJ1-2,CASSQDLGDGYTF
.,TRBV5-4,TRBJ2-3,CASSSRTEGWTDTQYF
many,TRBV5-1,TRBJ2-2,CASSLSLNTGELFF
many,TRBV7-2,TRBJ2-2,CASSLSLWTVSAGELFF
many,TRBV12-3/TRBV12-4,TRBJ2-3,CASSFIGRGTDTQYF
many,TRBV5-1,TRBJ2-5,CASRRGSGFQETQYF
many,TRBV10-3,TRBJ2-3,CAISGPTLAGLTDTQYF
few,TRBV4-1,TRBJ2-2,CASSPPRTGELFF
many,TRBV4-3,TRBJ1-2,CASSQDFRQGSAWDYGYTF
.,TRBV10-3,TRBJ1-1,CAIRDRGNTEAFF
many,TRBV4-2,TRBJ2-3,CASSQDLTGGSDTQYF
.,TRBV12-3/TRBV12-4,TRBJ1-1,CASSLGAAEAFF
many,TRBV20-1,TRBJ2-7,CSAYRVSDDEQYF
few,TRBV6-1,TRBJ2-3,CASSTPGFTDTQYF
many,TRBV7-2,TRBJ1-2,CASSTRQGGRNGYTF
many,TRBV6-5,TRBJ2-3,CASSRDRGRSTDTQYF
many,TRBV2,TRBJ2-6,CASSDWGSGANVLTF
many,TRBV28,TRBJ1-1,CASTLHEGANTEAFF
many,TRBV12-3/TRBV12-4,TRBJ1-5,CASSLATGQVLNQPQHF
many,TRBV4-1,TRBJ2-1,CASSQPGRGSYNEQFF